Sequencing of this TCR beta chain was carried out in a study of chemoradiotherapy in HPV16-positive cancers. Study summary: Functional T-cell assays on two HPV16-positive patients' cells defined candidate HPV-specific clones and common TCR motifs.

Method: immunoSEQ multiplex PCR; TCRdb's copy keeps in-frame clones and lacks some. The sample lists about 1,900 clones; 89% were seen once. Concerning this clone: Its antigen is still unknown.

Findings and limits, study-wide: HPV-responsive T-cell expansion during chemoradiotherapy was linked to improved recurrence-free survival in HPV16-positive patients.

Sequencing was performed on tumor tissue, taken from a patient who underwent chemoradiotherapy. The source is a human donor with HPV-associated anogenital cancer.

CDR3 DNA sequence: TGTGCCAGCTCTTACCAGGGGGTTAGCTATGGCTACACCTTC. Protein sequence: CASSYQGVSYGYTF. This rearrangement joins TRBV2 to TRBJ1-2; 7 bases fit TRBD1. This CDR3 contains 14 residues. Germline-derived CDR1 and CDR2 are SNHLY and FYNNEI. The V and J ends lost 8 bases and 4 bases, in that order; junction bases with no gene match: 10.